This TCR beta chain comes out of a study of control samples from healthy donors and cancer patients. Trimming took 6 bases from V and 3 from J, leaving 18 bases between them. The CDR3 has 16 residues. In germline, CDR1 is MNHEY, CDR2 SMNVEV (reference sequence). Repertoires were generated with immunoSEQ multiplex PCR, while TCRdb's copy carries only in-frame clones and drops some. The sample holds 110,000 to 150,000 clones, roughly 90% seen once. This clone was counted a single time. Source material: blood. This clonotype originated in a man aged 25 to 40 in good health. The genes are TRBV27 and TRBJ1-5, with TRBD1 as a possible D gene (6 bases). The CDR3 loop is CASSPLGRGANQPQHF. The DNA for the CDR3 is TGTGCCAGCAGCCCCCTCGGCAGGGGCGCCAATCAGCCCCAGCATTTT.